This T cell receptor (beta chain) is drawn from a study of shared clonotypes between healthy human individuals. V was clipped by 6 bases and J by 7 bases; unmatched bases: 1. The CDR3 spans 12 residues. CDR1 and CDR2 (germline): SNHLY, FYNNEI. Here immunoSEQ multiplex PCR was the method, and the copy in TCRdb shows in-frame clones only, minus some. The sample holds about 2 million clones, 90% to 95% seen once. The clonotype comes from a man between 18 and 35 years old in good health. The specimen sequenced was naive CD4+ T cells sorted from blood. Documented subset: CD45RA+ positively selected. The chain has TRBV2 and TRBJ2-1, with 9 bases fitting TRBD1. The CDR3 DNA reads TGTGCCAGCAGGGGACAGGGAAATGAGCAGTTCTTC. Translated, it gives CASRGQGNEQFF.